This TCR beta chain is from a study of shared T cell receptors in the human thymus. Assay used: immunoSEQ multiplex PCR; TCRdb lists only in-frame clones, some missing. Of 700,000 to 750,000 clones listed, approximately 85% are singletons. Germline V gene lookup returns CDR1 PRHDT and CDR2 FYEKMQ (reference sequence). With 5 bases clipped from V and 7 bases from J, the junction kept 10 bases outside the gene matches. The CDR3 has 14 residues. These data are also associated with another study on human thymus T cells.

Sequenced input: thymocytes. This clonotype originated in a girl in the first two years of life with a congenital heart defect. The chain links TRBV13 to TRBJ1-2; 7 bases are a match to TRBD1. In DNA form, the CDR3 reads TGTGCCAGCAGCCATCTAGGGTCAGGGGGTGGCTACACCTTC. This translates into CASSHLGSGGGYTF.